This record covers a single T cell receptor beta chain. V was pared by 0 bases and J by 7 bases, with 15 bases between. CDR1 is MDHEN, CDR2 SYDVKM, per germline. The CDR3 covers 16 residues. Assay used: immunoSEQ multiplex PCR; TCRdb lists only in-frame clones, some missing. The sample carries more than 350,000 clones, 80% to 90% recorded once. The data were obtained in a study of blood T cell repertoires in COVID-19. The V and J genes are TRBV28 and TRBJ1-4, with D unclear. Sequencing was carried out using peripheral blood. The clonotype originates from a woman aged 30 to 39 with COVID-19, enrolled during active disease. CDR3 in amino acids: CASSLWARIRGEKLFF. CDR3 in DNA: TGTGCCAGCAGTTTATGGGCTCGTATTCGAGGTGAAAAACTGTTTTTT.